These T cell receptor beta chains were read from a single sample in a study of blood T cell repertoires in COVID-19. The table came from immunoSEQ multiplex PCR; TCRdb's copy has only in-frame clones and leaves some out. Seen here are about 380,000 clones, roughly 85% observed once, and the top ten hold roughly 3.7%. Material: peripheral blood. Receptor source: a woman under 30 with acute or convalescent COVID-19. The CDR3 runs from the conserved cysteine through the conserved F or W. Each record gives: V gene, J gene, D gene, clone size, CDR3 length, CDR3 DNA, CDR3 protein. A D gene is named only where the DNA matches it firmly. Size is omitted from some rows. Given values are once, few, many or a class for expanded clones.

V gene: TRBV2
J gene: TRBJ1-6
D gene: NA
clone size: NA
CDR3 length: 14
CDR3 DNA: TGTGCCAGCAGACCTCGGGGTAGTAATTCACCCCTCCACTTT
CDR3 protein: CASRPRGSNSPLHF

V gene: TRBV7-6
J gene: TRBJ2-7
D gene: TRBD2
clone size: few
CDR3 length: 15
CDR3 DNA: TGTGCCAGCAGCCTAGACGCGGGAGGGCCGGACGAGCAGTACTTC
CDR3 protein: CASSLDAGGPDEQYF

V gene: TRBV5-4
J gene: TRBJ1-4
D gene: NA
clone size: NA
CDR3 length: 13
CDR3 DNA: TGTGCCAGCAGCTTGGTCGGGGATGAAAAACTGTTTTTT
CDR3 protein: CASSLVGDEKLFF

V gene: TRBV7-2
J gene: TRBJ2-7
D gene: TRBD1
clone size: NA
CDR3 length: 13
CDR3 DNA: TGTGCCAGCAGCTCCCAGGGGGCGCTCGAGCAGTACTTC
CDR3 protein: CASSSQGALEQYF

V gene: TRBV11-1
J gene: TRBJ2-3
D gene: TRBD1
clone size: NA
CDR3 length: 16
CDR3 DNA: TGTGCCAGCAGCTTAGGACGGACAGGGGGCGGAGATACGCAGTATTTT
CDR3 protein: CASSLGRTGGGDTQYF

V gene: TRBV7-9
J gene: TRBJ1-1
D gene: NA
clone size: NA
CDR3 length: 10
CDR3 DNA: TGTGCCAGCAGCACAATTGAAGCTTTCTTT
CDR3 protein: CASSTIEAFF

V gene: TRBV19
J gene: TRBJ1-6
D gene: TRBD1
clone size: NA
CDR3 length: 15
CDR3 DNA: TGTGCCAGTAGTATAGCCGGACAGGGAAAATCACCCCTCCACTTT
CDR3 protein: CASSIAGQGKSPLHF

V gene: TRBV5-4
J gene: TRBJ1-2
D gene: TRBD1
clone size: NA
CDR3 length: 15
CDR3 DNA: TGTGCCAGCAGCTTAGGAACTGGACAGGGGTACGGCTACACCTTC
CDR3 protein: CASSLGTGQGYGYTF

V gene: TRBV5-1
J gene: TRBJ2-7
D gene: TRBD1
clone size: NA
CDR3 length: 14
CDR3 DNA: TGCGCCAGCAGCCTTGCCGGGACAGCCTACGAGCAGTACTTC
CDR3 protein: CASSLAGTAYEQYF

V gene: TRBV28
J gene: TRBJ2-3
D gene: NA
clone size: NA
CDR3 length: 16
CDR3 DNA: TGTGCCAGCAGTCTACCAGGGGAGGGTACCACAGATACGCAGTATTTT
CDR3 protein: CASSLPGEGTTDTQYF

V gene: TRBV9
J gene: TRBJ1-3
D gene: NA
clone size: NA
CDR3 length: 16
CDR3 DNA: TGTGCCAGCAGCGTAGGAACTATAGAACCAGGAAACACCATATATTTT
CDR3 protein: CASSVGTIEPGNTIYF

V gene: TRBV5-6
J gene: TRBJ1-1
D gene: NA
clone size: once
CDR3 length: 12
CDR3 DNA: TGTGCCAGCAGCGAAGTAGACACTGAAGCTTTCTTT
CDR3 protein: CASSEVDTEAFF

V gene: TRBV7-9
J gene: TRBJ2-3
D gene: TRBD2
clone size: NA
CDR3 length: 13
CDR3 DNA: TGTGCCAGCAGCTCTAGCGGAACAGATACGCAGTATTTT
CDR3 protein: CASSSSGTDTQYF

V gene: TRBV7-3
J gene: TRBJ2-3
D gene: NA
clone size: NA
CDR3 length: 13
CDR3 DNA: TGTGCCAGCAGCATGAAGGGGGCAGATACGCAGTATTTT
CDR3 protein: CASSMKGADTQYF

V gene: TRBV6-5
J gene: TRBJ1-1
D gene: NA
clone size: NA
CDR3 length: 15
CDR3 DNA: TGTGCCAGCAGTCCCCGGGAGGTTTGGAACACTGAAGCTTTCTTT
CDR3 protein: CASSPREVWNTEAFF

V gene: TRBV9
J gene: TRBJ2-5
D gene: NA
clone size: NA
CDR3 length: 14
CDR3 DNA: TGTGCCAGCAGCGTAGGATGGTCAGAAGAGACCCAGTACTTC
CDR3 protein: CASSVGWSEETQYF

V gene: TRBV27
J gene: TRBJ1-1
D gene: TRBD1
clone size: NA
CDR3 length: 16
CDR3 DNA: TGTGCCAGCAGTTATACCGGACAGGGGAGATACACTGAAGCTTTCTTT
CDR3 protein: CASSYTGQGRYTEAFF

V gene: TRBV10-3
J gene: TRBJ2-7
D gene: NA
clone size: NA
CDR3 length: 12
CDR3 DNA: TGTGCCATCAGTGAACAGGGAGACGAGCAGTACTTC
CDR3 protein: CAISEQGDEQYF

V gene: TRBV6-4
J gene: TRBJ1-6
D gene: TRBD1
clone size: NA
CDR3 length: 22
CDR3 DNA: TGTGCCAGCAGGGACCGAGGGACGTTTTTTGTGAGGGGGCGAAACTATAATTCACCCCTCCACTTT
CDR3 protein: CASRDRGTFFVRGRNYNSPLHF

V gene: TRBV19
J gene: TRBJ2-1
D gene: TRBD1
clone size: NA
CDR3 length: 18
CDR3 DNA: TGTGCCAGTAGTATAGATAAATACAGGGGGCATGATCCCAATGAGCAGTTCTTC
CDR3 protein: CASSIDKYRGHDPNEQFF

V gene: TRBV2
J gene: TRBJ2-1
D gene: TRBD1
clone size: NA
CDR3 length: 14
CDR3 DNA: TGTGCCAGTACTCCCGGGACAGGGAACAATGAGCAGTTCTTC
CDR3 protein: CASTPGTGNNEQFF

V gene: TRBV30
J gene: TRBJ2-7
D gene: NA
clone size: NA
CDR3 length: 13
CDR3 DNA: TGTGCCTGGTGGACTGAGCCCGAGGACGAGCAGTACTTC
CDR3 protein: CAWWTEPEDEQYF

V gene: TRBV6-6
J gene: TRBJ2-2
D gene: TRBD2
clone size: NA
CDR3 length: 20
CDR3 DNA: TGTGCCAGCAGCGACCCCCGGTCGCGACTAGCGGGGCGGGACACCGGGGAGCTGTTTTTT
CDR3 protein: CASSDPRSRLAGRDTGELFF

V gene: TRBV2
J gene: TRBJ1-1
D gene: NA
clone size: few
CDR3 length: 14
CDR3 DNA: TGTGCCAGCAGTGTGCGTCGGGGAAACACTGAAGCTTTCTTT
CDR3 protein: CASSVRRGNTEAFF

V gene: TRBV6-5
J gene: TRBJ2-3
D gene: NA
clone size: NA
CDR3 length: 15
CDR3 DNA: TGTGCCAGCTGTAGGATCCGCAGGGACACAGATACGCAGTATTTT
CDR3 protein: CASCRIRRDTDTQYF

V gene: TRBV5-5
J gene: TRBJ1-2
D gene: NA
clone size: NA
CDR3 length: 14
CDR3 DNA: TGTGCCAGCAGCCGGGCGGGGGGTTTGTTTTTCTACACCTTC
CDR3 protein: CASSRAGGLFFYTF

V gene: TRBV11-2
J gene: TRBJ1-6
D gene: NA
clone size: NA
CDR3 length: 17
CDR3 DNA: TGTGCCAGCAGCTTAGATCTGGGGGGGCAAGGGAATTCACCCCTCCACTTT
CDR3 protein: CASSLDLGGQGNSPLHF

V gene: TRBV9
J gene: TRBJ2-7
D gene: TRBD1
clone size: NA
CDR3 length: 15
CDR3 DNA: TGTGCCAGCAGCGTAGCCAGACAGGGGGCTGGCGAGCAGTACTTC
CDR3 protein: CASSVARQGAGEQYF

V gene: TRBV19
J gene: TRBJ2-7
D gene: TRBD1
clone size: NA
CDR3 length: 14
CDR3 DNA: TGTGCCAGTAGTAGTGGGACAGGTAACTACGAGCAGTACTTC
CDR3 protein: CASSSGTGNYEQYF

V gene: TRBV10-1
J gene: TRBJ2-2
D gene: TRBD1
clone size: NA
CDR3 length: 16
CDR3 DNA: TGCGCCAGCAGTGAAAGAGACAGGGTCAGCATCGGGGAGCTGTTTTTT
CDR3 protein: CASSERDRVSIGELFF

V gene: TRBV19
J gene: TRBJ1-2
D gene: NA
clone size: NA
CDR3 length: 12
CDR3 DNA: TGTGCCAGTCGGACAGTTGGCTATGGCTACACCTTC
CDR3 protein: CASRTVGYGYTF

V gene: TRBV9
J gene: TRBJ1-2
D gene: TRBD1
clone size: NA
CDR3 length: 18
CDR3 DNA: TGTGCCAGCAGCGTAGTGTCAGCGACAGGGGGCGCCAACTATGGCTACACCTTC
CDR3 protein: CASSVVSATGGANYGYTF

V gene: TRBV19
J gene: TRBJ1-1
D gene: TRBD1
clone size: NA
CDR3 length: 15
CDR3 DNA: TGTGCCAGTAGTGACGACAGGGATATGAACACTGAAGCTTTCTTT
CDR3 protein: CASSDDRDMNTEAFF

V gene: TRBV18
J gene: TRBJ1-3
D gene: NA
clone size: once
CDR3 length: 14
CDR3 DNA: TGTGCCAGCTCACCAGGGGAGGTTGGAAACACCATATATTTT
CDR3 protein: CASSPGEVGNTIYF

V gene: TRBV13
J gene: TRBJ1-1
D gene: NA
clone size: NA
CDR3 length: 14
CDR3 DNA: TGTGCCAGCAGCCCGCACAGGGAAGGGCCCCGGGCTTTCTTT
CDR3 protein: CASSPHREGPRAFF

V gene: TRBV12-5
J gene: TRBJ2-7
D gene: TRBD1
clone size: NA
CDR3 length: 15
CDR3 DNA: TGTGCTAGTGGTTTGGTCCACAGGGGGTCTCACGAGCAGTACTTC
CDR3 protein: CASGLVHRGSHEQYF

V gene: TRBV10-3
J gene: TRBJ1-2
D gene: NA
clone size: once
CDR3 length: 13
CDR3 DNA: TGTGCCATCCCTGGGGGCAGTAACTATGGCTACACCTTC
CDR3 protein: CAIPGGSNYGYTF

V gene: TRBV30
J gene: TRBJ2-1
D gene: TRBD1
clone size: few
CDR3 length: 14
CDR3 DNA: TGTGCCTGGAGCCCCCGACAGGGAAGAAATGAGCAGTTCTTC
CDR3 protein: CAWSPRQGRNEQFF

V gene: TRBV9
J gene: TRBJ2-5
D gene: TRBD2
clone size: NA
CDR3 length: 17
CDR3 DNA: TGTGCCAGCAGCGTAGGTAGCGGGGGGGCCATTAAGGAGACCCAGTACTTC
CDR3 protein: CASSVGSGGAIKETQYF

V gene: TRBV15
J gene: TRBJ1-2
D gene: TRBD1
clone size: NA
CDR3 length: 13
CDR3 DNA: TGTGCCACCAGCAGGGGACAGGGCCATGGCTACACCTTC
CDR3 protein: CATSRGQGHGYTF

V gene: TRBV25-1
J gene: TRBJ2-1
D gene: NA
clone size: NA
CDR3 length: 15
CDR3 DNA: TGTGCCAGCAGGAGGGGGACCGCCGCCTACAATGAGCAGTTCTTC
CDR3 protein: CASRRGTAAYNEQFF

V gene: TRBV9
J gene: TRBJ2-7
D gene: NA
clone size: once
CDR3 length: 13
CDR3 DNA: TGTGCCAGCAGCGCGTCCCCGGCCTACGAGCAGTACTTC
CDR3 protein: CASSASPAYEQYF

V gene: TRBV29-1
J gene: TRBJ2-7
D gene: NA
clone size: NA
CDR3 length: 13
CDR3 DNA: TGCAGCGTTGGCAGGCCCAGCTCCTACGAGCAGTACTTC
CDR3 protein: CSVGRPSSYEQYF

V gene: TRBV25-1
J gene: TRBJ2-1
D gene: TRBD1
clone size: NA
CDR3 length: 15
CDR3 DNA: TGTGCCAGCAGTGAAGGGACAGGGGCCGGAAAGGAGCAGTTCTTC
CDR3 protein: CASSEGTGAGKEQFF

V gene: TRBV28
J gene: TRBJ2-7
D gene: TRBD2
clone size: NA
CDR3 length: 10
CDR3 DNA: TGTGCTGCGGGGGTCTACGAGCAGTACTTC
CDR3 protein: CAAGVYEQYF

V gene: TRBV9
J gene: TRBJ1-6
D gene: TRBD1
clone size: few
CDR3 length: 15
CDR3 DNA: TGTGCCAGCAGTCGGACAGGGGAGGAATACTCACCCCTCCACTTT
CDR3 protein: CASSRTGEEYSPLHF

V gene: TRBV5-1
J gene: TRBJ2-2
D gene: NA
clone size: NA
CDR3 length: 12
CDR3 DNA: TGCGCCAGCAGCCCCCGAGGCGGGGAGCTGTTTTTT
CDR3 protein: CASSPRGGELFF

V gene: TRBV15
J gene: TRBJ2-3
D gene: NA
clone size: NA
CDR3 length: 15
CDR3 DNA: TGTGCCACCAGCCAACTAGCAGATAGTTCAGATACGCAGTATTTT
CDR3 protein: CATSQLADSSDTQYF

V gene: TRBV27
J gene: TRBJ1-1
D gene: NA
clone size: NA
CDR3 length: 16
CDR3 DNA: TGTGCCAGCAGGGTTTGGCCTTCCCCAGGGAACACTGAAGCTTTCTTT
CDR3 protein: CASRVWPSPGNTEAFF

V gene: TRBV5-4
J gene: TRBJ1-2
D gene: TRBD1
clone size: NA
CDR3 length: 12
CDR3 DNA: TGTGCCAGCAGCTCAGGGGGCCCTGGCTACACCTTC
CDR3 protein: CASSSGGPGYTF

V gene: TRBV4-1
J gene: TRBJ2-5
D gene: TRBD1
clone size: NA
CDR3 length: 16
CDR3 DNA: TGCGCCAGCAGCCAAGTTGGACAGGGGGCTGAAGAGACCCAGTACTTC
CDR3 protein: CASSQVGQGAEETQYF

V gene: TRBV24-1
J gene: TRBJ2-7
D gene: TRBD1
clone size: NA
CDR3 length: 15
CDR3 DNA: TGTGCCACCAGTGATCCAGGGACAGGGGCCTACGAGCAGTACTTC
CDR3 protein: CATSDPGTGAYEQYF

V gene: TRBV28
J gene: TRBJ2-1
D gene: TRBD2
clone size: NA
CDR3 length: 14
CDR3 DNA: TGTGCCAGCATGGGGACTAGGGGGAGAAATGAGCAGTTCTTC
CDR3 protein: CASMGTRGRNEQFF

V gene: TRBV5-8
J gene: TRBJ2-5
D gene: TRBD1
clone size: NA
CDR3 length: 14
CDR3 DNA: TGTGCCAGCAGCCGCACAGGGACAGTAGAAAGCCAGTACTTC
CDR3 protein: CASSRTGTVESQYF